This entry describes one TCR beta chain. Its antigen is unidentified. V shed 6 bases and J 7 bases; nucleotides not matched to a gene: 19. This CDR3 comprises 18 residues. The germline CDR1 and CDR2 sequences are WSHSY and SAAADI. This specimen belongs to a study of shared clonotypes between healthy human individuals. Findings and caveats of the study: Compared with clonotypes that all four donors shared, non-shared clonotypes had lower generation probabilities. Donor scarcity curtailed the genetic and exposure-history diversity represented herein.

DNA at around 210 ng, 25,000 to 35,000 T cell genomes, went into sorted-subset replicate PCRs. Sequenced by immunoSEQ multiplex PCR; TCRdb stores in-frame clones only, minus some. The sample has over a million clones; around 97% are singletons. The sample taken for sequencing was naive CD4+ T cells sorted from blood. Subset specified: CD45RA+ positively selected. The V gene is TRBV10-2, the J gene TRBJ2-5; 11 bases fit TRBD1. This clonotype was obtained from a young man in good health. The CDR3 DNA reads TGCGCCAGCAGGGACAGGGGGCCCAGCGGGAGACCCCAGGTGACCCAGTACTTC. Translation gives CASRDRGPSGRPQVTQYF.